One sample yielded the 31 T cell receptor beta chains listed below, sequenced in a study of blood T cell repertoires in COVID-19. This table comes from immunoSEQ multiplex PCR, and its TCRdb copy is limited to in-frame clones, with some not included. Altogether approximately 210,000 clones are present, roughly 86% being singletons, with the ten largest covering about 8%. The sequenced sample was peripheral blood. The receptors were sampled from a woman in her forties or fifties with active or convalescent COVID-19.

The chain links TRBV6-5 to TRBJ2-7; 8 nucleotides agree with TRBD2. The length of the CDR3 is 14 residues. The ends lost 6 bases at V and 7 bases at J; junction bases unmatched: 11. The germline CDR1 and CDR2 sequences are MNHEY and SVGAGI. The CDR3 reads CASRAGAGTREQYV. As DNA, the CDR3 is TGTGCCAGCAGGGCTGGGGCCGGGACTAGGGAGCAGTACGTC.

The V and J genes are TRBV23-1 and TRBJ1-2; D is undetermined. TRBV23-1 is sorted into the ORF group, with uncertain function. V was trimmed by 0 bases and J by 8 bases, leaving 16 bases between them. The CDR3 totals 15 residues. The DNA of the CDR3 is TGCGCCAGCAGTCAATCTATCCGGGGAACGGAAGGCTACACCTTC. Amino acids: CASSQSIRGTEGYTF.

The chain is built from TRBV28 and TRBJ1-6, with TRBD1 matching over 11 bases. Germline V CDR1 and CDR2: MDHEN, SYDVKM. This CDR3 is built from 14 residues. V trimming: 5 bases; J trimming: 9 bases; junction bases outside the gene matches: 3. This CDR3 reads CASSLGQGASPLHF. The CDR3 bases are TGTGCCAGCAGTCTAGGACAGGGGGCTTCACCCCTCCACTTT.

The chain is built from TRBV30 and TRBJ2-7; 9 bases agree with TRBD2. Losses at the gene ends were 5 bases for V and 5 bases for J; bases not matched to a gene: 19. The germline gives CDR1 GTSNPN, CDR2 SVGIG (reference sequence). CDR3 length equals 17 residues. The CDR3 DNA is TGTGCCTGGGGCCAGGGGTTGTGGCGGGAGGGGCCAGACGAGCAGTACTTC. Amino acids: CAWGQGLWREGPDEQYF.

This sequence joins TRBV19 and TRBJ2-4; weak D call: TRBD1 (5 bases). Trimming pared 11 bases from V and 0 bases from J, leaving 17 bases between. The CDR3 consists of 15 residues. Looked up from germline, CDR1 is LNHDA and CDR2 is SQIVND (reference sequence). In DNA form, the CDR3 reads TGTGCCCCAAAGGGGCCAGGTTTAGCCAAAAACATTCAGTACTTC. Its protein product is CAPKGPGLAKNIQYF.

The chain is built from TRBV5-1 and TRBJ1-2; TRBD1 is a possible D gene (5 bases). Germline V gene sequence: CDR1 SGHRS, CDR2 YFSETQ. V lost 4 bases and J 6 bases, leaving 10 bases between the germline ends. This CDR3 spans 12 amino acids. The CDR3 reads CASSTSGHGYTF. CDR3 DNA sequence: TGCGCCAGCAGCACCTCAGGGCATGGCTACACCTTC.

The table lists this clone with a few counts. V gene TRBV5-1 combines with J gene TRBJ2-7; D may be TRBD2 (7 bases). Germline V gene sequence: CDR1 SGHRS, CDR2 YFSETQ. V shed 1 base and J shed 0 bases, with 14 bases lying between them. The CDR3 has 16 amino acids. This CDR3 reads CASSLTGGPISYEQYV. CDR3 nucleotide sequence: TGCGCCAGCAGCTTGACGGGGGGCCCGATCTCCTACGAGCAGTACGTC.

V usage is TRBV6-1 and J usage is TRBJ2-7; TRBD2 matches 8 bases. The CDR3 consists of 16 residues. V lost 1 base, J lost 2 bases, and 7 bases stayed unmatched. The germline CDR1 and CDR2 sequences are MNHNS and SASEGT. CDR3 DNA sequence: TGTGCCAGCAGTGAAGGTCTGACTAGCGCTGCCTACGAGCAGTACTTC. The encoded protein is CASSEGLTSAAYEQYF.

The V call is TRBV7-9, the J call TRBJ1-2; no clear D gene. The CDR3 covers 14 residues. The V and J ends lost 5 bases and 4 bases respectively, with 14 bases between them. Germline-derived CDR1 and CDR2 are SEHNR and FQNEAQ (reference sequence). CDR3 sequence: CASSQSQVSYGYTF. The CDR3 DNA follows: TGTGCCAGCAGCCAAAGCCAGGTTTCCTATGGCTACACCTTC.

The J gene is TRBJ2-5, the V gene TRBV28; TRBD2 matches at 9 bases. V lost 3 bases and J lost 2; bases outside the gene matches: 10. The CDR3 is made up of 17 amino acids. Germline CDR1 and CDR2: MDHEN and SYDVKM. The CDR3 DNA is TGTGCCAGCAGTTTGTCCGCGGGGGGGCTGTGGCAAGAGACCCAGTACTTC. This encodes CASSLSAGGLWQETQYF.

The chain employs TRBV19 and TRBJ1-6; 7 bases line up with TRBD1. The CDR3 extends over 15 amino acids. V dropped 5 bases and J dropped 4; count of bases not matched to a gene: 5. Germline CDR1 and CDR2: LNHDA and SQIVND (reference sequence). CDR3 residues: CASSATGQYNSPLHF. The DNA of the CDR3 is TGTGCCAGTAGTGCGACGGGACAGTATAATTCACCCCTCCACTTT.

The rearrangement uses TRBV2 and TRBJ1-2; D is possibly TRBD1 (5 bases). In germline, CDR1 is SNHLY, CDR2 FYNNEI. This CDR3 region has 17 residues. V lost 4 bases and J lost 4, with 22 bases in between. Here the CDR3 reads CASSAAGLGSGGYGYTF. CDR3 sequence (DNA): TGTGCCAGCAGTGCGGCAGGGCTCGGCTCGGGGGGCTATGGCTACACCTTC.

On this clone itself: This sample includes further DNA sequences coding for the same CDR3. J is TRBJ1-6 and V is TRBV6-5, with TRBD1 identical over 9 bases. This CDR3 is built from 14 residues. CDR1 and CDR2 from the germline V gene are MNHEY and SVGAGI. Trimming removed 9 bases from V and 5 bases from J; junction bases left unmatched: 5. The CDR3 coding sequence is TGTGCCAGTTCAAGGGACAGGGATAATTCACCCCTCCACTTT. Translation: CASSRDRDNSPLHF.

Only a few counts were recorded for this clone. Other nucleotide sequences in the sample specify the same CDR3. The J gene is TRBJ1-1, the V gene TRBV7-9; D gene ambiguous. The germline CDR1 and CDR2 sequences are SEHNR and FQNEAQ (reference sequence). CDR3 length equals 11 residues. Trimming shortened V by 5 bases and J by 4 bases, and 5 bases separated the two germline ends. CDR3 loop: CASSLLTEAFF. The CDR3 coding sequence is TGTGCCAGCAGCCTCCTCACTGAAGCTTTCTTT.

The rearrangement links TRBV7-3 to TRBJ2-2; D unresolved. This CDR3 is built from 17 residues. Germline CDR1 and CDR2: SGHTA and FQGTGA. Trimming removed 4 bases at V and 0 bases at J, with 15 bases between. For the CDR3, the DNA is TGTGCCAGCAGCTCTGGTCTAGTTGTGGCGAACACCGGGGAGCTGTTTTTT. Protein sequence: CASSSGLVVANTGELFF.

The J gene is TRBJ1-2, the V gene TRBV12-3 or TRBV12-4; unclear D gene. This CDR3 is 12 amino acids long. V lost 10 bases and J lost 2, with 11 bases in between. As DNA, the CDR3 is TGTGCCACCGCGGCAGAGAACTATGGCTACACCTTC. Translated, it gives CATAAENYGYTF.

This clone was detected only a few times. The genes are TRBV19 and TRBJ2-3; 7 bases agree with TRBD1. V dropped 6 bases and J dropped 0; count of bases not matched to a gene: 3. The CDR3 totals 14 residues. The V gene's germline CDR1 is LNHDA and CDR2 SQIVND (reference sequence). This chain's CDR3 is CASSRQGSTDTQYF. CDR3 in DNA: TGTGCCAGTAGCCGACAGGGAAGCACAGATACGCAGTATTTT.

The chain combines TRBV6-5 with TRBJ2-5; possible D gene TRBD1, 6 bases. There are 14 residues in the CDR3. Trimming shortened V by 6 bases and J by 6 bases, and 17 bases separated the two germline ends. CDR1 MNHEY and CDR2 SVGAGI come from the germline V gene. DNA of the CDR3: TGTGCCAGCAGGGAGGTGGGGGCCGGGAAGACCCAGTACTTC. Protein product: CASREVGAGKTQYF.

V is TRBV6-4 and J is TRBJ2-2, with 9 positions matching TRBD2. The CDR3 is 16 residues long. J gave up 1 base and V 6 bases, and 6 bases lay outside the gene matches. CDR1 is MRHNA and CDR2 is SNTAGT in the germline V gene. The CDR3 bases are TGTGCCAGCAGCCCAGCGGGGGGACTGAACACCGGGGAGCTGTTTTTT. It specifies CASSPAGGLNTGELFF.

The chain uses TRBV2 and TRBJ2-7, with 8 bases matching TRBD1. The CDR3 contains 11 residues. CDR1 is SNHLY, CDR2 FYNNEI, per germline. V dropped 7 bases and J dropped 7; count of bases not matched to a gene: 3. CDR3 in DNA: TGTGCCAGCACAGGGGGCGGTGAGCAGTACGTC. It yields the protein CASTGGGEQYV.

This rearrangement joins TRBV11-3 to TRBJ2-3; 9 bases map to TRBD1. V lost 6 bases to trimming and J lost 3 bases; unmatched junction nucleotides: 7. The germline gives CDR1 SGHNT, CDR2 YENEEA. The length of the CDR3 is 15 residues. The CDR3 protein is CASSPDRGLTDTQYF. In nucleotides, the CDR3 is TGTGCCAGCAGTCCGGACAGGGGACTAACAGATACGCAGTATTTT.

This chain connects TRBV6-5 to TRBJ2-2, with 7 bases fitting TRBD1. The CDR3 loop spans 15 amino acids. Looked up from germline, CDR1 is MNHEY and CDR2 is SVGAGI. V shed 4 bases and J 5 bases; nucleotides not matched to a gene: 7. The CDR3: CASSSRGRGTGELFF. The DNA for the CDR3 is TGTGCCAGCAGTTCGAGGGGGCGCGGGACCGGGGAGCTGTTTTTT.

The genes are TRBV27 and TRBJ1-5, with D uncertain. The CDR3 is made up of 15 amino acids. The germline gives CDR1 MNHEY, CDR2 SMNVEV (reference sequence). V gave up 4 bases and J gave up 0 bases, with 10 bases separating them. CDR3 in amino acids: CASSSTVYSNQPQHF. The CDR3 DNA sequence: TGTGCCAGCAGTTCCACAGTTTATAGCAATCAGCCCCAGCATTTT.

V gene TRBV29-1 combines with J gene TRBJ2-5; 8 nucleotides match TRBD1. The CDR3 runs 14 residues. V was pared by 4 bases and J by 5 bases, with 9 bases of the junction left unmatched. Looked up from germline, CDR1 is SQVTM and CDR2 is ANQGSEA. CDR3 loop: CSVARTGMGETQYF. In nucleotides, the CDR3 is TGCAGCGTTGCCCGGACAGGGATGGGGGAGACCCAGTACTTC.

This rearrangement joins TRBV6-2 or TRBV6-3 to TRBJ1-2, with D maybe TRBD1 (5 bases). This CDR3 spans 13 amino acids. Per the germline V gene, CDR1 is MNHEY and CDR2 is SVGEGT. V was clipped by 1 base and J by 4 bases, with 7 bases between them. The CDR3 nucleotides are TGTGCCAGCAGTTACTATGACAGCTATGGCTACACCTTC. Its protein product is CASSYYDSYGYTF.

A few counts support this clone. This chain connects TRBV5-4 to TRBJ1-1; D not certain. Germline CDR1 and CDR2: SGHNT and YYREEE (reference sequence). This CDR3 has 13 residues. Trimming took 0 bases from V and 1 from J, leaving 4 bases between them. CDR3 DNA sequence: TGTGCCAGCAGCTTGGACAGGAACACTGAAGCTTTCTTT. This gives the protein CASSLDRNTEAFF.

CDR3 coding DNA: TGTGCCAGCAGTTCCCCCGGGGTCCCTGAAGCTTTCTTT. This encodes CASSSPGVPEAFF. The chain employs TRBV28 and TRBJ1-1, with D hard to call. The CDR3 totals 13 residues. Germline lookup yields CDR1 MDHEN and CDR2 SYDVKM. V was shortened by 4 bases and J by 6 bases, with 12 bases between the two germline ends.

This clone was seen just once. The chain has TRBV10-3 and TRBJ2-3; TRBD1 aligns across 7 bases. V trimming: 10 bases; J trimming: 1 base; junction bases outside the gene matches: 2. The germline V gene encodes CDR1 ENHRY and CDR2 SYGVKD. The CDR3 runs 12 residues. The CDR3 loop reads CATGQGTDTQYF. CDR3 nucleotides: TGTGCCACCGGACAGGGCACAGATACGCAGTATTTT.

The rearrangement uses TRBV7-3 and TRBJ2-1, with TRBD2 matching 12 bases. Germline loops: CDR1 SGHTA, CDR2 FQGTGA. The CDR3 consists of 16 residues. After removal of 4 bases from V and 9 bases from J, the junction contained 10 bases not matched to a gene. CDR3 region: CASSSLTSGSYGEQFF. The CDR3 DNA reads as TGTGCCAGCAGCTCGCTGACTAGCGGGAGTTATGGTGAGCAGTTCTTC.

This chain connects TRBV7-6 to TRBJ2-1; 12 nucleotides agree with TRBD2. This CDR3 spans 16 amino acids. V shed 2 bases, J shed 4 bases, and the junction held 3 bases outside the gene matches. Germline loops: CDR1 SGHVS, CDR2 FNYEAQ. The CDR3 nucleotides are TGTGCCAGCAGCTTACGAGGGACTAGCGGGTACAATGAGCAGTTCTTC. Amino acids: CASSLRGTSGYNEQFF.

The chain carries TRBV28 and TRBJ1-2; possibly TRBD1 for D (5 bases). The CDR3 covers 15 residues. Germline CDR1 is MDHEN and CDR2 is SYDVKM. Trimming pared 5 bases from V and 1 base from J, leaving 14 bases between. DNA for the CDR3: TGTGCCAGCAGTGTCCTTAGACAGAGTAACTATGGCTACACCTTC. It encodes CASSVLRQSNYGYTF.